A selection of T cell receptor beta chains follows, all from one sample in a study of T-cell memory formation after mild COVID-19. TCRdb used MiXCR to reprocess the 5' RACE reads, holding one entry per CDR3 protein. The sample carries some 450,000 distinct CDR3 sequences, roughly 20% recorded once. Input material: PBMCs or a T cell subset sorted from them (not recorded which). The origin of the receptors is an adult woman who had mild COVID-19 (a few samples of this study predate the infection). Cell type and time point are not known. The CDR3 runs from the conserved cysteine through the conserved F or W. Fields, in order: clone size, J gene, CDR3 length, D gene, V gene, CDR3 DNA, CDR3 protein. D genes are given only for firm matches. Rows may omit the clone size; those that give it use once, few, many or a size class.

abundance: -; j_gene: TRBJ2-2; len: 15; d_gene: -; v_gene: TRBV15; CDR3nt: TGTGCCACCAGCAGAGAGCTTAGGGGGATCGGGGAGCTGTTTTTT; CDR3aa: CATSRELRGIGELFF
abundance: -; j_gene: TRBJ2-7; len: 16; d_gene: -; v_gene: TRBV27; CDR3nt: TGTGCCAGCAAAGCAAGCGGGTCCGCTATATCCTACGAGCAGTACTTC; CDR3aa: CASKASGSAISYEQYF
abundance: -; j_gene: TRBJ2-3; len: 19; d_gene: TRBD2; v_gene: TRBV4-2; CDR3nt: TGTGCCAGCAGCCAAGATACCGGACTAGGACTCTTGGGCACAGATACGCAGTATTTT; CDR3aa: CASSQDTGLGLLGTDTQYF
abundance: once; j_gene: TRBJ2-1; len: 14; d_gene: -; v_gene: TRBV29-1; CDR3nt: TGCAGCGTTGGGAAGGGGGAACCAGGAGGTGAGCAGTTCTTC; CDR3aa: CSVGKGEPGGEQFF
abundance: few; j_gene: TRBJ1-5; len: 16; d_gene: -; v_gene: TRBV12-3/TRBV12-4; CDR3nt: TGTGCCAGCAGTTTAATGGGCAGCCGGAGGAATCAGCCCCAGCATTTT; CDR3aa: CASSLMGSRRNQPQHF
abundance: -; j_gene: TRBJ1-2; len: 14; d_gene: -; v_gene: TRBV12-3/TRBV12-4; CDR3nt: TGTGCCAGCAGTTTGGGCCAGCCCGCCGGTGGCTACACCTTC; CDR3aa: CASSLGQPAGGYTF
abundance: -; j_gene: TRBJ2-2; len: 16; d_gene: -; v_gene: TRBV29-1; CDR3nt: TGCAGCGCCGAGGTAGCGCGCAGGGGAGGAACCGGGGAGCTGTTTTTT; CDR3aa: CSAEVARRGGTGELFF
abundance: -; j_gene: TRBJ2-3; len: 16; d_gene: TRBD2; v_gene: TRBV9; CDR3nt: TGTGCCAGCAGCGTAGGAGGCGGGGGGGTAGGAGATACGCAGTATTTT; CDR3aa: CASSVGGGGVGDTQYF
abundance: few; j_gene: TRBJ1-5; len: 15; d_gene: -; v_gene: TRBV12-3/TRBV12-4; CDR3nt: TGTGCCAGCAGCAACCAGGGGAAGAGCAATCAGCCCCAGCATTTT; CDR3aa: CASSNQGKSNQPQHF
abundance: -; j_gene: TRBJ2-1; len: 16; d_gene: -; v_gene: TRBV7-2; CDR3nt: TGTGCCAGCAGCTTAGATTTGGGACGGATCTACAATGAGCAGTTCTTC; CDR3aa: CASSLDLGRIYNEQFF
abundance: -; j_gene: TRBJ1-1; len: 14; d_gene: -; v_gene: TRBV20-1; CDR3nt: TGCAGTGCTATCGTTGGGGCCGTAAACACTGAAGCTTTCTTT; CDR3aa: CSAIVGAVNTEAFF
abundance: once; j_gene: TRBJ2-5; len: 16; d_gene: TRBD2; v_gene: TRBV12-3/TRBV12-4; CDR3nt: TGTGCCAGCAGTCCGAGGACTAGCGGGGTGAAAGAGACCCAGAACTTC; CDR3aa: CASSPRTSGVKETQNF
abundance: few; j_gene: TRBJ2-3; len: 14; d_gene: -; v_gene: TRBV20-1; CDR3nt: TGCAGTGCTAGAGTTTACAGTATCTCAGATACGCAGTATTTT; CDR3aa: CSARVYSISDTQYF
abundance: -; j_gene: TRBJ2-2; len: 16; d_gene: TRBD2; v_gene: TRBV11-3; CDR3nt: TGTGCCAGCAGCTTTGGGGGGACTAGGAACACCGGGGAGCTGTTTTTT; CDR3aa: CASSFGGTRNTGELFF
abundance: few; j_gene: TRBJ1-5; len: 15; d_gene: TRBD1; v_gene: TRBV18; CDR3nt: TGTGCCAGCTCACCCGGACAGGCCCAGAATCAGCCCCAGCATTTT; CDR3aa: CASSPGQAQNQPQHF
abundance: many; j_gene: TRBJ2-1; len: 19; d_gene: -; v_gene: TRBV27; CDR3nt: TGTGCCAGCAGTTTCTCGACTAGTCCAAGGCTAAGCTCCTACAATGAGCAGTTCTTC; CDR3aa: CASSFSTSPRLSSYNEQFF
abundance: -; j_gene: TRBJ1-6; len: 14; d_gene: -; v_gene: TRBV5-1; CDR3nt: TGCGCCAGCAGCTTGGAAGGGAACGGCTCACCCCTCCACTTT; CDR3aa: CASSLEGNGSPLHF
abundance: -; j_gene: TRBJ2-5; len: 15; d_gene: TRBD2; v_gene: TRBV6-1; CDR3nt: TGTGCCAGCAGTATTCGGACTAGCGGGAGAGAGACCCAGTACTTC; CDR3aa: CASSIRTSGRETQYF
abundance: few; j_gene: TRBJ2-7; len: 14; d_gene: -; v_gene: TRBV6-1; CDR3nt: TGTGCCAGCAGTGTGTTCAGGGACCACTACGAGCAGTACTTC; CDR3aa: CASSVFRDHYEQYF
abundance: -; j_gene: TRBJ1-3; len: 15; d_gene: -; v_gene: TRBV14; CDR3nt: TGTGCCAGCAGCCAACAATCCGGATCTGGAAACACCATATATTTT; CDR3aa: CASSQQSGSGNTIYF
abundance: few; j_gene: TRBJ2-2; len: 14; d_gene: -; v_gene: TRBV6-5; CDR3nt: TGTGCCAGCAAACGGGGTGCGAACACCGGGGAGCTGTTTTTT; CDR3aa: CASKRGANTGELFF
abundance: -; j_gene: TRBJ1-6; len: 12; d_gene: -; v_gene: TRBV30; CDR3nt: TGTGCCTGGAGTGTTGGGACGGGACCCCTCCACTTT; CDR3aa: CAWSVGTGPLHF
abundance: many; j_gene: TRBJ1-2; len: 15; d_gene: TRBD1; v_gene: TRBV15; CDR3nt: TGTGCCACCAGCAGAGAGTGGACAGGGCGGAATGGCTACACCTTC; CDR3aa: CATSREWTGRNGYTF
abundance: -; j_gene: TRBJ2-1; len: 13; d_gene: -; v_gene: TRBV27; CDR3nt: TGTGCCAGCAGTCTGTACAGGGGAGGGGAGCAGTTCTTC; CDR3aa: CASSLYRGGEQFF
abundance: few; j_gene: TRBJ2-3; len: 13; d_gene: -; v_gene: TRBV4-2; CDR3nt: TGTGCCAGCAGCCTTAGAAGGTTGGATACGCAGTATTTT; CDR3aa: CASSLRRLDTQYF
abundance: few; j_gene: TRBJ1-2; len: 15; d_gene: TRBD1; v_gene: TRBV5-5; CDR3nt: TGTGCCAGCAGCTTCGGACAGGGTGGAGGCTATGGCTACACCTTC; CDR3aa: CASSFGQGGGYGYTF
abundance: few; j_gene: TRBJ2-7; len: 12; d_gene: -; v_gene: TRBV5-6; CDR3nt: TGTGCCAGCAGCCCGGGCACGGACTATTTGGACTTC; CDR3aa: CASSPGTDYLDF
abundance: few; j_gene: TRBJ2-3; len: 17; d_gene: -; v_gene: TRBV7-9; CDR3nt: TGTGCCAGCAGCGCCTCCATCCTGGGGGGAGTAACAGATACGCAGTATTTT; CDR3aa: CASSASILGGVTDTQYF
abundance: -; j_gene: TRBJ1-2; len: 13; d_gene: -; v_gene: TRBV25-1; CDR3nt: TGTGCCAGCAGTGGCGGGCTCGCGGGTGGCTACACCTTC; CDR3aa: CASSGGLAGGYTF
abundance: -; j_gene: TRBJ1-2; len: 12; d_gene: -; v_gene: TRBV12-3/TRBV12-4; CDR3nt: TGTGCCAGCACCCTACCGCTCGGGGGCTACACCTTC; CDR3aa: CASTLPLGGYTF